Presented here are 26 T cell receptor beta chains from one specimen sequenced in a study of chemoradiotherapy in HPV16-positive cancers (dated by TCRdb to the early 2020s). Libraries were made using the immunoSEQ multiplex PCR assay. TCRdb stores this immuneACCESS table with in-frame sequences only. Part of the clones is absent; in the studies checked, under half of the shortfall reflects unresolved V genes, and no reason is known for the rest. Present in this sample are under 85,000 clones, 88% of which were seen just once. The biggest ten clones account for roughly 4.2% of the sample. Here the sequenced sample was blood, taken from a patient who underwent chemoradiotherapy. These receptors were obtained from a human donor with HPV-associated anogenital cancer.

V and J are TRBV11-3 and TRBJ2-1; either TRBD1 or TRBD2 may supply D (6 bases each). The V end was cut by 5 bases, the J end by 0 bases, with 17 bases between. This CDR3 contains 17 residues. In germline, CDR1 is SGHNT, CDR2 YENEEA. The CDR3 sequence: CASSPPLGGPSYNEQFF. The CDR3 DNA sequence: TGTGCCAGCAGCCCACCACTCGGGGGCCCCTCCTACAATGAGCAGTTCTTC. Variable domain in full (rest from reference TRBV11-3 and TRBJ2-1): EAGVVQSPRYKIIEKKQPVAFWCNPISGHNTLYWYLQNLGQGPELLIRYENEEAVDDSQLPKDRFSAERLKGVDSTLKIQPAELGDSAVYLCASSPPLGGPSYNEQFFGPGTRLTVL.

This rearrangement joins TRBV5-4 to TRBJ2-1; D unresolved. Trimming pared 10 bases from V and 4 bases from J, leaving 15 bases between. There are 13 residues in the CDR3. The germline gives CDR1 SGHNT, CDR2 YYREEE (reference sequence). CDR3 bases: TGTGCCGGCCCGTTAAATCCGTACAATGAGCAGTTCTTC. Residues: CAGPLNPYNEQFF.

This rearrangement joins TRBV2 to TRBJ2-3; a weak D match, TRBD1 (6 bases). The germline CDR1 and CDR2 sequences are SNHLY and FYNNEI. The germline V and J ends were trimmed by 7 bases and 3 bases, with 8 bases remaining between them. The CDR3 loop spans 12 amino acids. CDR3 bases: TGTGCCAGCATACAGGGAACAGATACGCAGTATTTT. Translation gives CASIQGTDTQYF. Drawing the rest from reference TRBV2 and TRBJ2-3, the complete variable domain is EPEVTQTPSHQVTQMGQEVILRCVPISNHLYFYWYRQILGQKVEFLVSFYNNEISEKSEIFDDQFSVERPDGSNFTLKIRSTKLEDSAMYFCASIQGTDTQYFGPGTRLTVL.

The chain recombines TRBV9 with TRBJ2-6; D remains ambiguous. V gave up 3 bases and J gave up 1 base, with 5 bases separating them. This CDR3 region has 14 residues. From germline, CDR1 is SGDLS and CDR2 YYNGEE. The CDR3, as DNA: TGTGCCAGCAGCGCTCTATCTGGGGCCAACGTCCTGACTTTC. Protein: CASSALSGANVLTF.

The rearrangement uses TRBV10-2 and TRBJ1-1; 8 nucleotides align to TRBD1. The CDR3 covers 15 residues. Germline-derived CDR1 and CDR2 are WSHSY and SAAADI. V shed 7 bases and J 0 bases; nucleotides not matched to a gene: 7. CDR3 sequence reads: CASTDRGTLNTEAFF. The CDR3 bases are TGCGCCAGCACAGACAGGGGAACATTGAACACTGAAGCTTTCTTT.

The CDR3, as DNA: TGTGCCAGCAGTGAAGTAACGGGACAGGTCTATAGCAATCAGCCCCAGCATTTT. Its protein is CASSEVTGQVYSNQPQHF. This chain connects TRBV6-1 to TRBJ1-5; 8 bases map to TRBD1. The CDR3 is 18 residues long. The V gene's germline CDR1 is MNHNS and CDR2 SASEGT. The V and J ends lost 1 base and 0 bases, in that order; junction bases with no gene match: 8.

V gene TRBV18 combines with J gene TRBJ2-1; D might be TRBD1 (6 bases). V shed 5 bases and J shed 5 bases, with 7 bases lying between them. The CDR3 has 12 residues. Germline V gene lookup returns CDR1 KGHSH and CDR2 LQKENI. In DNA form, the CDR3 reads TGTGCCAGCTCAAGACAGGACAATGAGCAGTTCTTC. It is translated as CASSRQDNEQFF.

This chain joins TRBV27 and TRBJ2-7; D may be TRBD1 (6 bases). The CDR3 extends over 14 amino acids. Germline V gene lookup returns CDR1 MNHEY and CDR2 SMNVEV (reference sequence). Trimming took off 7 bases at V and 2 bases at J, with 15 bases between the two ends. The CDR3 nucleotides are TGTGCCAGCAATGCGCCGGACAGACCCTACGAGCAGTACTTC. The encoded protein is CASNAPDRPYEQYF.

The chain employs TRBV7-9 and TRBJ2-5; 7 bases are shared with TRBD2. The V segment lost 1 base and the J segment 1 base; nucleotides outside the gene matches: 6. From germline, CDR1 is SEHNR and CDR2 FQNEAQ (reference sequence). The CDR3 spans 16 residues. DNA of the CDR3: TGTGCCAGCAGCTTAGGAACCAGCGGGGCCCAAGAGACCCAGTACTTC. Translated, it gives CASSLGTSGAQETQYF. The whole variable domain, remainder taken from reference TRBV7-9 and TRBJ2-5, is DTGVSQNPRHKITKRGQNVTFRCDPISEHNRLYWYRQTLGQGPEFLTYFQNEAQLEKSRLLSDRFSAERPKGSFSTLEIQRTEQGDSAMYLCASSLGTSGAQETQYFGPGTRLLVL.

The J gene is TRBJ2-4, the V gene TRBV15; D is unclear. The ends were cut back, 0 bases at V and 9 bases at J, with 15 bases in the middle. This CDR3 has 15 amino acids. Germline V lookup: CDR1 LNHNV, CDR2 YYDKDF (reference sequence). The CDR3, as DNA: TGTGCCACCAGCAGAGATGGTAGGGTAGCAGGCATTCAGTACTTC. It translates to CATSRDGRVAGIQYF.

The chain recombines TRBV6-5 with TRBJ2-7; D assignment may be TRBD1 or TRBD2 (5 bases each). Trimming cost V 4 bases and J 4 bases, with 17 bases left between them. CDR1 and CDR2 (germline): MNHEY, SVGAGI. The CDR3 length is 15 residues. The CDR3 DNA reads as TGTGCCAGCAGTTCCAGCCGGGACCGTGGTTACGAGCAGTACTTC. This gives the protein CASSSSRDRGYEQYF.

This chain links TRBV5-6 with TRBJ2-3; D gene uncertain. CDR1 SGHDT and CDR2 YYEEEE come from the germline V gene. The CDR3 contains 15 residues. V was trimmed by 1 base and J by 1 base, leaving 10 bases between them. The CDR3 sequence: CASSLLPIGTDTQYF. Written as DNA, the CDR3 is TGTGCCAGCAGCTTGTTACCAATCGGCACAGATACGCAGTATTTT.

The rearrangement links TRBV4-1 to TRBJ2-7; TRBD1 matches at 7 bases. Germline CDR1 reads MGHRA; CDR2 reads YSYEKL. The ends lost 1 base at V and 6 bases at J; junction bases unmatched: 12. This CDR3 comprises 16 residues. The CDR3 is CASSQGSLQGVGEQYF. In DNA form, the CDR3 reads TGCGCCAGCAGCCAAGGATCATTGCAGGGGGTCGGCGAGCAGTACTTC.

This clone was detected only once. This chain links TRBV6-1 with TRBJ1-5; 8 positions match TRBD1. Unmatched junction bases numbered 6, after V lost 7 bases and J lost 7 bases. Germline-derived CDR1 and CDR2 are MNHNS and SASEGT. CDR3 size: 13 residues. The CDR3: CASTTGGRQPQHF. The CDR3, as DNA: TGTGCCAGCACAACAGGGGGACGACAGCCCCAGCATTTT.

The V and J genes are TRBV7-9 and TRBJ2-3, with 12 bases fitting TRBD2. V was clipped by 5 bases and J by 4 bases; unmatched bases: 7. Germline lookup yields CDR1 SEHNR and CDR2 FQNEAQ (reference sequence). This CDR3 is 16 amino acids long. The CDR3 loop is CASSPRTSGNPDTQYF. Here the CDR3 DNA reads TGTGCCAGCAGCCCGAGGACTAGCGGGAATCCAGATACGCAGTATTTT.

This clone is a singleton in its sample. The gene calls are TRBV7-3 and TRBJ2-2; D is uncertain. The V gene's germline CDR1 is SGHTA and CDR2 FQGTGA. The V end lost 3 bases, the J end lost 5 bases, and 13 bases lay between the germline ends. This CDR3 is 15 amino acids long. CDR3 amino acids: CASSFLSSGTGELFF. CDR3 in DNA: TGTGCCAGCAGCTTTTTGTCTTCTGGGACCGGGGAGCTGTTTTTT. The complete variable domain, with remaining parts taken from reference TRBV7-3 and TRBJ2-2, reads GAGVSQTPSNKVTEKGKYVELRCDPISGHTALYWYRQSLGQGPEFLIYFQGTGAADDSGLPNDRFFAVRPEGSVSTLKIQRTERGDSAVYLCASSFLSSGTGELFFGEGSRLTVL.

A note on this clone: One end of the junction does not line up with germline, which may come from a read error. This rearrangement joins TRBV11-3 to TRBJ2-3; D uncertain. Germline values: CDR1 SGHNT, CDR2 YENEEA. The length of the CDR3 is 15 residues. CDR3 nucleotides: TGTGCCAGCAGCTTAGGGCAGGCATACACAGATACACAGTATTTT. Translating it yields CASSLGQAYTDTQYF.

The CDR3 spells CASRGGGRYYEQYF. CDR3 DNA: TGTGCCAGCAGGGGGGGAGGACGGTACTACGAGCAGTACTTC. The rearrangement uses TRBV6-5 and TRBJ2-7; D may be TRBD2 (6 bases). This CDR3 contains 14 residues. Between the trimmed V and J ends, which lost 6 bases and 3 bases, there was a span of 15 bases. Germline loops: CDR1 MNHEY, CDR2 SVGAGI.

J is TRBJ1-2 and V is TRBV19; D uncertain. V was trimmed by 5 bases and J by 4 bases, leaving 17 bases between them. This CDR3 contains 15 residues. Germline CDR1 LNHDA, CDR2 SQIVND (reference sequence). CDR3 residues: CASSEYIDFAYGYTF. In DNA form, the CDR3 reads TGTGCCAGTAGTGAATATATCGATTTCGCCTATGGCTACACCTTC.

The chain is built from TRBV28 and TRBJ2-7, with TRBD2 as a possible D gene (6 bases). The germline gives CDR1 MDHEN, CDR2 SYDVKM. The CDR3 loop spans 12 amino acids. Trimming pared 6 bases from V and 3 bases from J, leaving 9 bases between. The CDR3 loop reads CASRGRIYEQYF. CDR3 DNA sequence: TGTGCCAGCAGAGGGAGGATCTACGAGCAGTACTTC.

The chain employs TRBV7-9 and TRBJ1-4; perhaps TRBD1 as D (5 bases). V lost 1 base and J 8 bases, leaving 14 bases between the germline ends. CDR1 is SEHNR and CDR2 is FQNEAQ in the germline V gene (reference sequence). This CDR3 contains 15 residues. The CDR3 bases are TGTGCCAGCAGCTTAGGTGGGGGTATCGGCGAAAAACTGTTTTTT. It is translated as CASSLGGGIGEKLFF.

This clone was seen a few times. This rearrangement joins TRBV27 to TRBJ2-2; D might be TRBD1 or TRBD2, each matching 5 bases. The CDR3 is 14 residues long. Trimming stripped 8 bases from V and 5 bases from J, with 15 bases between. The germline V gene encodes CDR1 MNHEY and CDR2 SMNVEV (reference sequence). CDR3 sequence reads: CASRRDWGTGELFF. The CDR3 DNA sequence: TGTGCCAGCCGAAGGGATTGGGGGACCGGGGAGCTGTTTTTT.

The chain is built from TRBV5-4 and TRBJ2-5; D ambiguous. The CDR3 runs to 11 residues. V was trimmed by 1 base and J by 5 bases, leaving 3 bases between them. CDR1 SGHNT and CDR2 YYREEE come from the germline V gene (reference sequence). DNA for the CDR3: TGTGCCAGCAGCTTGATGGAGACCCAGTACTTC. Protein product: CASSLMETQYF.

The rearrangement links TRBV6-1 to TRBJ2-5, with 7 bases matching TRBD2. Germline CDR1 is MNHNS and CDR2 is SASEGT. V trimming: 6 bases; J trimming: 5 bases; junction bases outside the gene matches: 0. The CDR3 loop spans 11 amino acids. The CDR3 region has the DNA TGTGCCAGCAGCGGGGGGGAGACCCAGTACTTC. Translating it yields CASSGGETQYF.

The chain employs TRBV18 and TRBJ2-3; D remains unclear. Germline-derived CDR1 and CDR2 are KGHSH and LQKENI. The CDR3 contains 13 residues. Trimming shortened V by 2 bases and J by 0 bases, and 3 bases separated the two germline ends. CDR3 protein: CASSPSSTDTQYF. The DNA for the CDR3 is TGTGCCAGCTCACCATCTAGCACAGATACGCAGTATTTT.

To note about this clone: The junction departs from germline at one end; a sequencing error may be responsible. The chain joins TRBV28 to TRBJ1-1, with D possibly matching TRBD1 (5 bases). The germline V gene has CDR1 MDHEN and CDR2 SYDVKM. CDR3 length: 13 amino acids. In DNA form, the CDR3 reads TGTGCCAGCCGTTTTCCGGGAGGGGTTGAAGCTTTCTTT. It codes for CASRFPGGVEAFF.